Following are 15 T cell receptor beta chains from one sample sequenced in a study of shared clonotypes between healthy human individuals. Clones were sequenced by immunoSEQ multiplex PCR, and TCRdb holds only the in-frame ones, with some missing. The data hold millions of clones, with about 95% observed a single time. In the naive CD8 group, cells lacked CD45RO and were positively selected for CCR7, so terminally differentiated effector memory CD45RA+ cells were left out. Sequences were obtained from naive CD8+ T cells sorted from blood. The receptors originated from a man younger than 30 in good health.

The chain couples TRBV27 to TRBJ2-7; 7 bases map to TRBD1. Germline V gene data show CDR1 as MNHEY and CDR2 as SMNVEV (reference sequence). The V and J ends lost 5 bases and 0 bases, in that order; junction bases with no gene match: 10. CDR3 length: 16 amino acids. CDR3 bases: TGTGCCAGCAGTCCATCACAGGGGCGCCTCTCCTACGAGCAGTACTTC. This translates into CASSPSQGRLSYEQYF.

Only one count was recorded for this clone. This sample includes further DNA sequences coding for the same CDR3. The chain is built from TRBV4-3 and TRBJ2-7, with D perhaps matching TRBD1 or TRBD2 (6 bases each). The V and J ends lost 0 bases and 4 bases respectively, with 13 bases between them. The CDR3 has 15 amino acids. Per germline, CDR1 LGHNA and CDR2 YSLEER. DNA of the CDR3: TGCGCCAGCAGCCAAGATCGAACAGGGACTTACGAGCAGTACTTC. Encoded protein: CASSQDRTGTYEQYF.

Comments on this clone: This specimen includes other DNA sequences encoding the same CDR3. The rearrangement joins TRBV27 to TRBJ2-5; possible D gene TRBD2, 6 bases. V lost 2 bases and J lost 2, with 9 bases in between. Germline loops: CDR1 MNHEY, CDR2 SMNVEV (reference sequence). CDR3 length: 14 amino acids. The CDR3 here is CASSLVGGQETQYF. The CDR3, as DNA: TGTGCCAGCAGTTTAGTCGGGGGTCAAGAGACCCAGTACTTC.

The J gene is TRBJ2-1, the V gene TRBV7-8, with 12 bases identical to TRBD2. Trimming cost V 0 bases and J 7 bases; bases outside gene matches: 13. The CDR3 is made up of 19 amino acids. Germline V gene lookup returns CDR1 SGHVS and CDR2 FQNEAQ. CDR3 sequence reads: CASSLARRASGRAGNEQFF. DNA of the CDR3: TGTGCCAGCAGCTTAGCCAGAAGGGCTAGCGGGAGGGCCGGGAATGAGCAGTTCTTC.

This clone was found a few times. The V and J genes are TRBV27 and TRBJ1-6; 9 bases align to TRBD1. The CDR3 is 16 amino acids. Germline V gene sequence: CDR1 MNHEY, CDR2 SMNVEV (reference sequence). V shed 5 bases and J 10 bases; nucleotides not matched to a gene: 12. CDR3 protein: CASSVGPGQGGSPLHF. In DNA, the CDR3 is TGTGCCAGCAGTGTGGGACCGGGACAGGGAGGCTCACCCCTCCACTTT.

The V and J genes are TRBV9 and TRBJ2-3, with 8 bases identical to TRBD2. J gave up 5 bases and V 1 base, and 15 bases lay outside the gene matches. CDR1 and CDR2 from the germline V gene are SGDLS and YYNGEE. CDR3 length equals 18 residues. The CDR3 bases are TGTGCCAGCAGCGTAACCCCCGACCTTTTCGCGGGAGGAGATACGCAGTATTTT. Protein sequence: CASSVTPDLFAGGDTQYF.

The chain is built from TRBV28 and TRBJ2-7; D call uncertain. This CDR3 is built from 12 residues. V lost 8 bases and J 2 bases, leaving 10 bases between the germline ends. Germline assignment: CDR1 MDHEN and CDR2 SYDVKM. CDR3 nucleotide sequence: TGTGCCAGCCTCGACGGTACCTACGAGCAGTACTTC. Residues: CASLDGTYEQYF.

The V gene is TRBV9, the J gene TRBJ1-5; 7 bases map to TRBD1. Unmatched junction bases numbered 4, after V lost 4 bases and J lost 0 bases. This CDR3 region has 15 residues. Germline V CDR1 and CDR2: SGDLS, YYNGEE. The CDR3 nucleotides read TGTGCCAGCAGCCTGGGACAGTTTAGCAATCAGCCCCAGCATTTT. Its translation is CASSLGQFSNQPQHF.

The chain links TRBV6-5 to TRBJ1-1; D is uncertain. V was shortened by 6 bases and J by 2 bases, with 16 bases between the two germline ends. Germline-derived CDR1 and CDR2 are MNHEY and SVGAGI. The CDR3 contains 15 residues. CDR3 sequence (DNA): TGTGCCAGCAGCTACACCCCCGACGCCAACACTGAAGCTTTCTTT. Translated, it gives CASSYTPDANTEAFF.

The V gene is TRBV19, the J gene TRBJ1-1; D not resolved. The V and J ends lost 5 bases and 3 bases respectively, with 10 bases between them. CDR1 LNHDA and CDR2 SQIVND come from the germline V gene (reference sequence). The CDR3 has 13 residues. CDR3 amino acids: CASSVGEDTEAFF. Here the CDR3 DNA reads TGTGCCAGTAGTGTGGGAGAGGACACTGAAGCTTTCTTT. Complete variable domain (other parts from reference TRBV19 and TRBJ1-1): DGGITQSPKYLFRKEGQNVTLSCEQNLNHDAMYWYRQDPGQGLRLIYYSQIVNDFQKGDIAEGYSVSREKKESFPLTVTSAQKNPTAFYLCASSVGEDTEAFFGQGTRLTVV.

The chain employs TRBV9 and TRBJ2-7; unclear D gene. The CDR3 loop spans 14 amino acids. Germline CDR1 and CDR2: SGDLS and YYNGEE. V was pared by 1 base and J by 7 bases, with 15 bases between. The CDR3 nucleotides are TGTGCCAGCAGCGTAAAGAAAAATACTCGGGAGCAGTACTTC. This encodes CASSVKKNTREQYF.

This clone has a single count. The chain links TRBV4-1 to TRBJ2-3, with D hard to call. The CDR3 covers 16 residues. V lost 0 bases, J lost 0 bases, and 10 bases lay in between. Germline values: CDR1 MGHRA, CDR2 YSYEKL. CDR3 amino acids: CASSQDGGSSTDTQYF. DNA of the CDR3: TGCGCCAGCAGCCAAGATGGCGGTTCTAGCACAGATACGCAGTATTTT.

This clone was detected once. The chain carries TRBV5-1 and TRBJ1-4, with a weak D call TRBD1 (5 bases). With 0 bases removed from V and 6 bases from J, the gap between germline ends came to 12 bases. This CDR3 region has 15 residues. CDR1 is SGHRS, CDR2 YFSETQ, per germline. The CDR3 protein is CASSLVPGRDEKLFF. CDR3 nucleotides: TGCGCCAGCAGCTTGGTTCCAGGGAGGGATGAAAAACTGTTTTTT.

The chain couples TRBV5-4 to TRBJ2-1; D remains unclear. Germline V CDR1 and CDR2: SGHNT, YYREEE (reference sequence). V lost 4 bases and J lost 7, with 9 bases in between. The CDR3 covers 12 residues. The CDR3 coding sequence is TGTGCCAGCAGCGTCGTCCTTAATGAGCAGTTCTTC. Protein product: CASSVVLNEQFF.

This clone was seen once. The chain joins TRBV10-3 to TRBJ2-7; TRBD2 matches at 7 bases. CDR3 length equals 13 residues. V lost 9 bases to trimming and J lost 2 bases; unmatched junction nucleotides: 7. Germline lookup yields CDR1 ENHRY and CDR2 SYGVKD. This CDR3 reads CAITAGPTYEQYF. As DNA, the CDR3 is TGTGCCATTACAGCGGGACCGACCTACGAGCAGTACTTC.